This TCR beta chain was retrieved from a study of blood T cell repertoires in COVID-19. Study-wide background: The origin of the acute and convalescent COVID-19 samples was the United States, Italy and Spain.

Per the original methods: Scientists estimated how many nucleated cells there were by amplifying reference gene primers. Only in-frame clones appear in the TCRdb table, and some are missing; sequencing was by immunoSEQ multiplex PCR. That table gives V, J and clone size, and the DNA gave D and trimming. The table has 150,000 to 200,000 clones, around 87% seen once. This clone turned up a few times. Unmatched junction bases numbered 8, after V lost 3 bases and J lost 8 bases. Per germline, CDR1 MGHRA and CDR2 YSYEKL. There are 16 residues in the CDR3. The sample consisted of peripheral blood. The TCR sequence derives from a young man with acute or convalescent COVID-19. This sequence joins TRBV4-1 and TRBJ1-6, with TRBD1 matching over 9 bases. As DNA, the CDR3 is TGCGCCAGCAGCCAGTCACCGGGACAGGGATATTCACCCCTCCACTTT. Translation gives CASSQSPGQGYSPLHF.